This T cell receptor (beta chain) originates from a study of blood T cell repertoires in COVID-19. The germline V and J ends were trimmed by 3 bases and 1 base, with 7 bases remaining between them. This CDR3 is 13 amino acids long. Germline V lookup: CDR1 SGHRS, CDR2 YFSETQ. Assay used: immunoSEQ multiplex PCR; TCRdb lists only in-frame clones, some missing. Of about 72,000 clones listed, 82% are singletons. This chain connects TRBV5-1 to TRBJ1-1; D is unclear. This clonotype was obtained from a human donor in a cohort sampled during active COVID-19. The sample comprised peripheral blood. CDR3 residues: CASSYGSNTEAFF. CDR3 DNA: TGCGCCAGCAGCTACGGGTCGAACACTGAAGCTTTCTTT.